These 14 T cell receptor beta chains came from one sample sequenced in a study of cytomegalovirus exposure and HLA in healthy donors. PCR involved 60 Vbeta and 13 Jbeta primers. Sequencing was performed with immunoSEQ multiplex PCR; in TCRdb, only in-frame clones are kept and a portion is missing. Found here are around 130,000 clones, roughly 83% of them singletons; the top ten hold around 1.2%. The sample comprised PBMCs. Receptors were obtained from a girl aged 2-10 years in good health and CMV-seronegative.

The rearrangement joins TRBV6-5 to TRBJ1-5; no firm D call. V was trimmed by 0 bases and J by 9 bases, leaving 6 bases between them. Germline-derived CDR1 and CDR2 are MNHEY and SVGAGI. CDR3 length: 12 residues. The CDR3 DNA reads TGTGCCAGCAGTTACTCGGGAGGGCCCCAGCATTTT. It encodes CASSYSGGPQHF.

J is TRBJ1-5 and V is TRBV19; 7 positions agree with TRBD1. With V trimmed by 4 bases and J by 3 bases, 6 bases remained unmatched. The CDR3 loop spans 15 amino acids. CDR1 is LNHDA, CDR2 SQIVND, per germline (reference sequence). This CDR3 is CASSKGTVDNQPQHF. Written as DNA, the CDR3 is TGTGCCAGTAGTAAAGGGACAGTCGACAATCAGCCCCAGCATTTT.

V gene TRBV14 combines with J gene TRBJ1-3; the D is unclear. The CDR3 spans 14 residues. The V end was cut by 1 base, the J end by 0 bases, with 4 bases between. The V gene's germline CDR1 is SGHDN and CDR2 FVKESK. The CDR3 sequence: CASSQAISGNTIYF. For the CDR3, the DNA is TGTGCCAGCAGCCAAGCAATCTCTGGAAACACCATATATTTT.

The CDR3 nucleotides are TGTGCCAGCAGCCGGTCCGGGACAGGGTGGGGATCTGGGGCCAACGTCCTGACTTTC. Protein product: CASSRSGTGWGSGANVLTF. This chain connects TRBV27 to TRBJ2-6; 9 nucleotides agree with TRBD1. J was trimmed by 1 base and V by 6 bases; bases with no gene match: 13. Germline V lookup: CDR1 MNHEY, CDR2 SMNVEV (reference sequence). This CDR3 spans 19 amino acids.

This chain uses TRBV7-3 with TRBJ2-1; D is unresolved. The CDR3 loop spans 13 amino acids. Germline V gene sequence: CDR1 SGHTA, CDR2 FQGTGA. V lost 2 bases and J lost 5, with 7 bases in between. CDR3 coding DNA: TGTGCCAGCAGCTTAGACCGGGACAATGAGCAGTTCTTC. This translates into CASSLDRDNEQFF.

This chain connects TRBV19 to TRBJ1-4; TRBD1 matches at 8 bases. The CDR3 has 15 amino acids. Germline V gene sequence: CDR1 LNHDA, CDR2 SQIVND (reference sequence). Losses at the gene ends were 6 bases for V and 10 bases for J; bases not matched to a gene: 13. DNA for the CDR3: TGTGCCAGTAGGAACAGGGGGGAGTCATTTGGAAAACTGTTTTTT. It encodes CASRNRGESFGKLFF.

V usage is TRBV10-2 and J usage is TRBJ2-1; 10 positions agree with TRBD2. Unmatched junction bases numbered 2, after V lost 2 bases and J lost 4 bases. The CDR3 extends over 15 amino acids. CDR1 is WSHSY, CDR2 SAAADI, per germline. The CDR3 region has the DNA TGCGCCAGCAGTGAGCCGGGACTAGCGTACAATGAGCAGTTCTTC. Translation gives CASSEPGLAYNEQFF.

The chain uses TRBV7-2 and TRBJ1-1, with D perhaps TRBD1 (6 bases). Trimming shortened V by 3 bases and J by 0 bases, and 11 bases separated the two germline ends. Looked up from germline, CDR1 is SGHTA and CDR2 is FQGNSA. The CDR3 consists of 15 residues. The CDR3 reads CASSFLGAVNTEAFF. For the CDR3, the DNA is TGTGCCAGCAGCTTTTTGGGGGCCGTGAACACTGAAGCTTTCTTT. Full variable domain (remainder filled in from reference TRBV7-2 and TRBJ1-1): GAGVSQSPSNKVTEKGKDVELRCDPISGHTALYWYRQSLGQGLEFLIYFQGNSAPDKSGLPSDRFSAERTGGSVSTLTIQRTQQEDSAVYLCASSFLGAVNTEAFFGQGTRLTVV.

CDR3 DNA: TGTGCCAGCAGCCAAGAAGAGGACAGGGAAGACTATGGCTACACCTTC. This gives the protein CASSQEEDREDYGYTF. This chain connects TRBV14 to TRBJ1-2; 8 bases line up with TRBD1. Germline V CDR1 and CDR2: SGHDN, FVKESK. The CDR3 runs 16 residues. J was trimmed by 3 bases and V by 0 bases; bases with no gene match: 6.

The gene calls are TRBV13 and TRBJ2-5, with 8 bases lining up with TRBD2. The J segment lost 1 base and the V segment lost 5 bases, leaving 12 bases of the junction unmatched. CDR1 PRHDT and CDR2 FYEKMQ come from the germline V gene (reference sequence). This CDR3 is 17 amino acids long. The CDR3 nucleotides read TGTGCCAGCAGCCCAACCACCGGGGGGGCCCCCCAAGAGACCCAGTACTTC. The encoded protein is CASSPTTGGAPQETQYF.

The chain uses TRBV2 and TRBJ2-7; 7 nucleotides line up with TRBD1. The CDR3 consists of 13 residues. V shed 7 bases and J 1 base; nucleotides not matched to a gene: 4. Per the germline V gene, CDR1 is SNHLY and CDR2 is FYNNEI. CDR3 sequence reads: CASNRDSSYEQYF. The CDR3 nucleotides are TGTGCCAGCAACCGGGACAGTTCCTACGAGCAGTACTTC.

V and J are TRBV7-2 and TRBJ2-5; 7 nucleotides align to TRBD2. V shed 4 bases and J 0 bases; nucleotides not matched to a gene: 11. The CDR3 sequence is 17 residues long. Germline CDR1 and CDR2: SGHTA and FQGNSA. CDR3 bases: TGTGCCAGCAGCTCTGGTTGGGGGAGGGCCCACCAAGAGACCCAGTACTTC. Amino acids: CASSSGWGRAHQETQYF.

The chain is built from TRBV30 and TRBJ2-6; D gene unclear. Germline lookup yields CDR1 GTSNPN and CDR2 SVGIG (reference sequence). This CDR3 is 15 amino acids long. The V and J ends lost 0 bases and 2 bases respectively, with 8 bases between them. The CDR3 DNA is TGTGCCTGGAGTGTTGTGGGCGCTGGGGCCAACGTCCTGACTTTC. Amino acid sequence: CAWSVVGAGANVLTF.

This clone was observed a handful of times. The rearrangement uses TRBV2 and TRBJ1-5; D gene uncertain. This CDR3 spans 15 amino acids. Trimming left V 6 bases short and J 3 bases short, with 15 bases between. CDR1 and CDR2 from the germline V gene are SNHLY and FYNNEI. CDR3 protein: CASSRLIADNQPQHF. The CDR3 DNA reads as TGTGCCAGCAGCCGATTGATCGCGGACAATCAGCCCCAGCATTTT.